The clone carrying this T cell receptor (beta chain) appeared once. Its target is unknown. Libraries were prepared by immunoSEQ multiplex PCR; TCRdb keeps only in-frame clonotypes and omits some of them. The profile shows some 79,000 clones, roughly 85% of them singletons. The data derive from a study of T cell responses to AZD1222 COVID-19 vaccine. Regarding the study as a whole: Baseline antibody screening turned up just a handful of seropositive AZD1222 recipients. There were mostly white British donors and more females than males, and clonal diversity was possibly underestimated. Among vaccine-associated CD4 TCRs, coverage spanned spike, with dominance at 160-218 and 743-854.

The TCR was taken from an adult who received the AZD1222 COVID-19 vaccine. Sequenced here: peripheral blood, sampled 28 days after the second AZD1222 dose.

The CDR3 loop reads CASSQDGSRRQETQYF. The CDR3 DNA reads as TGTGCCAGCAGCCAAGATGGGTCTAGACGTCAAGAGACCCAGTACTTC. The V call is TRBV4-2, the J call TRBJ2-5; D is ambiguous. The germline V gene has CDR1 LGHNA and CDR2 YNFKEQ. The V and J ends lost 0 bases and 2 bases respectively, with 13 bases between them. This CDR3 region has 16 residues.